Shown below are 2 T cell receptor beta chains from a single sample sequenced in a study of human T cells and chemical hapten exposure. As for time point: patch test 1, 2 weeks after DPC sensitization. Documented treatment: therapeutic diphenylcyclopropenone sensitization with weekly scalp DPC. TCRdb ran MiXCR on the RACE reads and lists one entry per CDR3 protein. The sample includes around 380,000 distinct CDR3 sequences, more than 4.5% of them seen just once. Sequences were derived from whole blood, sampled in connection with sensitization to the hapten diphenylcyclopropenone (DPC). The receptors originated from a woman aged 45 to 65 with alopecia areata. Some clones in this sample may be carry-over from other donors' samples.

This clonotype has a count of ten or more. V gene TRBV9 combines with J gene TRBJ2-4; D uncertain. The CDR3 contains 13 residues. The V and J ends lost 2 bases and 6 bases respectively, with 9 bases between them. Germline CDR1 is SGDLS and CDR2 is YYNGEE. This chain's CDR3 is CASSVGPTNIQYF. CDR3 nucleotide sequence: TGTGCCAGCAGCGTCGGACCTACAAACATTCAGTACTTC.

This rearrangement joins TRBV9 to TRBJ1-1; D not certain. This CDR3 contains 14 residues. Germline values: CDR1 SGDLS, CDR2 YYNGEE. The V and J ends lost 0 bases and 1 base respectively, with 7 bases between them. The CDR3 DNA reads as TGTGCCAGCAGCGTAGATGGAGGGAACACTGAAGCTTTCTTT. Protein: CASSVDGGNTEAFF.